This T cell receptor beta chain was captured in a study of neurological immune-mediated disorders. Findings of the study overall: The repertoires of 18 of 34 multiple sclerosis patients fell into one related-CDR3 cluster (a possible signature) under phylogenetic grouping.

Synthesis of cDNA was carried out by template-switch 5'RACE. The reaction used 10-nucleotide random UMIs. Via MiXCR, TCRdb re-called the 5' RACE reads, giving one row per CDR3 protein. The table shows 60,000 or so distinct CDR3 sequences, with roughly 3.5% occurring only once. The CDR3 has 15 amino acids. In germline, CDR1 is MGHRA, CDR2 YSYEKL. Trimming cost V 0 bases and J 0 bases, with 8 bases left between them. This clonotype was recorded at least ten times. Its target is not known. The unsorted libraries were generated from a total of 2 million PBMCs, which had been stored in RNAlater at -80 C. The sequence was collected from a woman aged 60-75 years with multiple sclerosis. The specimen sequenced was PBMCs. The chain is built from TRBV4-1 and TRBJ1-2; D not certain. The CDR3 DNA is TGCGCCAGCAGCCAAGAGAGGCCAGCTAACTATGGCTACACCTTC. It encodes CASSQERPANYGYTF.